The source of this TCR beta chain is a study of cytomegalovirus exposure and HLA in healthy donors. Germline V gene data show CDR1 as MNHEY and CDR2 as SVGAGI. There are 14 residues in the CDR3. The ends were cut back, 6 bases at V and 5 bases at J, with 16 bases in the middle. The PCR made use of 60 Vbeta and 13 Jbeta primers. Repertoires were generated with immunoSEQ multiplex PCR, while TCRdb's copy carries only in-frame clones and drops some. There are 200,000 or so clones in the sample; 60% to 80% occur only once, and 2.5% to 3.5% lies in the top ten. The sequence derives from a woman aged 30 to 39 in good health and CMV-seronegative. The sample comprised PBMCs. The V gene is TRBV6-5, the J gene TRBJ1-2, with D hard to call. The CDR3 spells CASRQSGSGYGYTF. The CDR3 bases are TGTGCCAGCAGACAGTCAGGATCGGGGTATGGCTACACCTTC.